Included here is one T cell receptor beta chain sequence, with context. Trimming left V 4 bases short and J 7 bases short, with 11 bases between. Germline CDR1 reads SGHDT; CDR2 reads YYEEEE. The CDR3 loop spans 13 amino acids. TCRdb used MiXCR to reprocess the PCR reads, holding one entry per CDR3 protein. The sample carries around 12,000 distinct CDR3 sequences, roughly 54% recorded once. This specimen comes from a study of tumor-infiltrating lymphocytes in oesophageal squamous cell carcinoma. Sample: esophageal tumor tissue. The genes are TRBV5-6 and TRBJ1-4; D gene unclear. This receptor was taken from a male donor with esophageal squamous cell carcinoma. The CDR3 loop is CASSLPRSEKLFF. DNA of the CDR3: TGTGCCAGCAGCCTCCCTCGCAGTGAAAAACTGTTTTTT. Full variable domain (missing parts from reference TRBV5-6 and TRBJ1-4): DAGVTQSPTHLIKTRGQQVTLRCSPKSGHDTVSWYQQALGQGPQFIFQYYEEEERQRGNFPDRFSGHQFPNYSSELNVNALLLGDSALYLCASSLPRSEKLFFGSGTQLSVL.